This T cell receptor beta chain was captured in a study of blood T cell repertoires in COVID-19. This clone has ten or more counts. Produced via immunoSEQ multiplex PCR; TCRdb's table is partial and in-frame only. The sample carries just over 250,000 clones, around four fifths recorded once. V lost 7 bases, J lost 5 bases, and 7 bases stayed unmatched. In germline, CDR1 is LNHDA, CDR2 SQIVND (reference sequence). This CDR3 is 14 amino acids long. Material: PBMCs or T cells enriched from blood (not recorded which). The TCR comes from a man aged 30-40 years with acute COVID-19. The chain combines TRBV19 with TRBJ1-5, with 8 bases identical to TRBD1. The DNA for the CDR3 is TGTGCCAGTAAACAGGGGGAGAGGGATCAGCCCCAGCATTTT. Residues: CASKQGERDQPQHF.